The 7 T cell receptor beta chains in this list originate from one sample, sequenced in a study of blood T cell repertoires in COVID-19. The method was immunoSEQ multiplex PCR; TCRdb's version includes in-frame clones alone and lacks a portion of them. The table lists 95,000 to 150,000 clones, 70% to 80% of them singletons. Sequencing was carried out using peripheral blood. These receptors were collected from a man aged 40-49 years with active or convalescent COVID-19.

This clone was detected a few times. CDR3 amino acids: CASSGSYNEQFF. The CDR3 DNA reads TGTGCCAGCAGCGGGAGCTACAATGAGCAGTTCTTC. J is TRBJ2-1 and V is TRBV9; unclear D gene. The V and J ends lost 3 bases and 3 bases respectively, with 4 bases between them. The CDR3 spans 12 residues. CDR1 and CDR2 (germline): SGDLS, YYNGEE.

This clone was recorded many times. The chain carries TRBV29-1 and TRBJ1-6, with 8 bases aligning to TRBD1. Trimming at V came to 6 bases and at J to 7 bases, leaving 11 bases not matched to a gene. The CDR3 extends over 15 amino acids. In germline, CDR1 is SQVTM, CDR2 ANQGSEA. The DNA for the CDR3 is TGCAGCGTCCATCTTGGGACAGGTGACAATTCACCCCTCCACTTT. Its translation is CSVHLGTGDNSPLHF.

This chain uses TRBV28 with TRBJ1-6; D gene ambiguous. CDR1 is MDHEN, CDR2 SYDVKM, per germline. V lost 6 bases, J lost 6 bases, and 6 bases lay in between. The CDR3 loop spans 12 amino acids. The CDR3 nucleotides are TGTGCCAGCAGCCGAGGTAATTCACCCCTCCACTTT. Its translation is CASSRGNSPLHF.

The CDR3 region is CASSLRTGKPEAFF. DNA of the CDR3: TGTGCCAGCAGCTTACGGACAGGGAAACCTGAAGCTTTCTTT. This rearrangement joins TRBV7-8 to TRBJ1-1, with TRBD1 identical over 8 bases. This CDR3 has 14 residues. V lost 2 bases, J lost 6 bases, and 5 bases stayed unmatched. Germline CDR1 is SGHVS and CDR2 is FQNEAQ.

The chain has TRBV28 and TRBJ2-3; a possible D gene is TRBD2 (6 bases). V was clipped by 6 bases and J by 5 bases, with 18 bases between them. The germline V gene encodes CDR1 MDHEN and CDR2 SYDVKM. CDR3 length: 15 residues. The CDR3 loop reads CASRPGTGAVDTQYF. CDR3 nucleotides: TGTGCCAGCAGACCCGGGACTGGGGCGGTAGATACGCAGTATTTT.

The chain combines TRBV5-1 with TRBJ2-2; D may be TRBD2 (5 bases). The V and J ends lost 7 bases and 7 bases respectively, with 17 bases between them. Germline V gene sequence: CDR1 SGHRS, CDR2 YFSETQ. There are 14 residues in the CDR3. This chain's CDR3 is CASFRTPNVGELFF. CDR3 coding DNA: TGCGCCAGCTTCCGGACTCCAAACGTCGGGGAGCTGTTTTTT.

CDR3 nucleotide sequence: TGTGCCAGTAGTATAGCCCCAGGGAACACCGGGGAGCTGTTTTTT. Its protein product is CASSIAPGNTGELFF. The chain joins TRBV19 to TRBJ2-2; D gene ambiguous. V lost 1 base and J 1 base, leaving 7 bases between the germline ends. The CDR3 totals 15 residues. Germline values: CDR1 LNHDA, CDR2 SQIVND (reference sequence).